The 29 T cell receptor beta chains given below trace back to one sample, sequenced in a study of blood T cell repertoires in COVID-19. Profiling relied on immunoSEQ multiplex PCR, and the TCRdb table lists in-frame clones only, not all of them. The table has fewer than 250,000 clones, 80% to 90% seen once; the top ten hold about 3.8%. Sequences were obtained from PBMCs or T cells enriched from blood (not recorded which). The source is a woman in her thirties or forties with acute COVID-19.

In its sample, this clone was seen once. J is TRBJ2-7 and V is TRBV3-1 (or the pseudogene TRBV3-2); D ambiguous. Germline CDR1 is LGHDT and CDR2 is YNNKEL (reference sequence). The length of the CDR3 is 12 residues. V was cut by 0 bases and J by 9 bases, with 9 bases left in between. CDR3 residues: CASSQEVSRQYF. The DNA of the CDR3 is TGTGCCAGCAGCCAAGAAGTTAGCCGGCAGTACTTC.

J is TRBJ2-1 and V is TRBV29-1; 8 positions match TRBD2. V dropped 3 bases and J dropped 7; count of bases not matched to a gene: 11. Germline-derived CDR1 and CDR2 are SQVTM and ANQGSEA. This CDR3 region has 15 residues. The CDR3 is CSVDRGHGGGNEQFF. In DNA, the CDR3 is TGCAGCGTTGACCGCGGCCACGGGGGGGGGAATGAGCAGTTCTTC.

The chain couples TRBV5-8 to TRBJ1-2; 8 nucleotides align to TRBD1. Per the germline V gene, CDR1 is SGHTS and CDR2 is YDEGEE. CDR3 length: 17 amino acids. Trimming cost V 2 bases and J 4 bases; bases outside gene matches: 13. The DNA for the CDR3 is TGTGCCAGCAGCTTAGCCCCAAGGACAGGGCTCATCTATGGCTACACCTTC. Translating it yields CASSLAPRTGLIYGYTF.

There are a few counts of this clone. This same CDR3 is encoded by further DNA sequences in the sample. This chain connects TRBV28 to TRBJ2-7, with 11 bases aligning to TRBD2. Germline values: CDR1 MDHEN, CDR2 SYDVKM. The CDR3 extends over 14 amino acids. V lost 3 bases and J lost 4; bases outside the gene matches: 2. This CDR3 reads CASSLGLAVYEQYF. In DNA form, the CDR3 reads TGTGCCAGCAGTTTGGGACTAGCGGTGTACGAGCAGTACTTC.

This chain connects TRBV6-2 or TRBV6-3 to TRBJ2-7; 7 nucleotides line up with TRBD2. V dropped 2 bases and J dropped 4; count of bases not matched to a gene: 8. The germline V gene encodes CDR1 MNHEY and CDR2 SVGEGT. The CDR3 extends over 15 amino acids. For the CDR3, the DNA is TGTGCCAGCAGTTACGAGACTAGCTCGGTATACGAGCAGTACTTC. This codes for CASSYETSSVYEQYF.

This chain connects TRBV5-1 to TRBJ2-1, with 8 bases matching TRBD1. Unmatched junction bases numbered 10, after V lost 2 bases and J lost 15 bases. The germline V gene has CDR1 SGHRS and CDR2 YFSETQ. CDR3 length equals 13 residues. CDR3 coding DNA: TGCGCCAGCAGCTTATCAGCCCGGGACAGGTCGTTCTTC. This translates into CASSLSARDRSFF. Based on the CDR3 plus reference TRBV5-1 and TRBJ2-1, the full variable domain is KAGVTQTPRYLIKTRGQQVTLSCSPISGHRSVSWYQQTPGQGLQFLFEYFSETQRNKGNFPGRFSGRQFSNSRSEMNVSTLELGDSALYLCASSLSARDRSFFGPGTRLTVL.

This chain connects TRBV11-3 to TRBJ2-3; D remains unclear. Between the trimmed V and J ends, which lost 4 bases and 4 bases, there was a span of 12 bases. Germline loops: CDR1 SGHNT, CDR2 YENEEA. The CDR3 runs 14 residues. DNA of the CDR3: TGTGCCAGCAGCTCTGCCCTGGGCGCAGATACGCAGTATTTT. Amino acids: CASSSALGADTQYF.

V and J are TRBV7-9 and TRBJ2-1, with 9 bases matching TRBD2. The CDR3 totals 15 residues. The V gene end was trimmed by 6 bases and the J gene end by 5 bases; junction bases not matched to a gene: 8. Germline CDR1 SEHNR, CDR2 FQNEAQ (reference sequence). The CDR3 sequence: CASRPRTSENNEQFF. DNA for the CDR3: TGTGCCAGCAGGCCCAGGACTAGCGAAAACAATGAGCAGTTCTTC. The full variable domain, rest sourced from reference TRBV7-9 and TRBJ2-1, is DTGVSQNPRHKITKRGQNVTFRCDPISEHNRLYWYRQTLGQGPEFLTYFQNEAQLEKSRLLSDRFSAERPKGSFSTLEIQRTEQGDSAMYLCASRPRTSENNEQFFGPGTRLTVL.

The chain has TRBV7-9 and TRBJ2-3, with a possible D match to TRBD2 (5 bases). Trimming left V 4 bases short and J 6 bases short, with 11 bases between. This CDR3 comprises 13 residues. CDR1 and CDR2 from the germline V gene are SEHNR and FQNEAQ (reference sequence). CDR3 coding DNA: TGTGCCAGCAGCTCCGGGATGGGGGATACGCAGTATTTT. Amino acids: CASSSGMGDTQYF. The whole variable domain, filled in from reference TRBV7-9 and TRBJ2-3, reads DTGVSQNPRHKITKRGQNVTFRCDPISEHNRLYWYRQTLGQGPEFLTYFQNEAQLEKSRLLSDRFSAERPKGSFSTLEIQRTEQGDSAMYLCASSSGMGDTQYFGPGTRLTVL.

The rearrangement uses TRBV6-1 and TRBJ2-7, with 8 positions matching TRBD2. With 3 bases clipped from V and 2 bases from J, the junction kept 3 bases outside the gene matches. CDR3 size: 14 residues. Germline loops: CDR1 MNHNS, CDR2 SASEGT. The CDR3 nucleotides are TGTGCCAGCAGTGATGCTAGCGGGCCCTACGAGCAGTACTTC. Amino acid sequence: CASSDASGPYEQYF.

The V and J genes are TRBV15 and TRBJ2-3; 10 bases align to TRBD2. The CDR3 contains 15 residues. CDR1 and CDR2 from the germline V gene are LNHNV and YYDKDF (reference sequence). Trimming cost V 5 bases and J 6 bases; bases outside gene matches: 8. The CDR3 DNA sequence: TGTGCCACCAGCTTTACTAGCGGGGTTTCGGATACGCAGTATTTT. It is translated as CATSFTSGVSDTQYF.

This clone was detected only a few times. The chain is built from TRBV9 and TRBJ2-2; D unresolved. Trimming removed 0 bases from V and 0 bases from J, with 12 bases in between. The CDR3 totals 17 residues. Germline assignment: CDR1 SGDLS and CDR2 YYNGEE. The CDR3, as DNA: TGTGCCAGCAGCGTAGAAGGTCGCGGAACGAACACCGGGGAGCTGTTTTTT. This translates into CASSVEGRGTNTGELFF. Using reference TRBV9 and TRBJ2-2 for the parts outside the CDR3, the full variable domain is DSGVTQTPKHLITATGQRVTLRCSPRSGDLSVYWYQQSLDQGLQFLIQYYNGEERAKGNILERFSAQQFPDLHSELNLSSLELGDSALYFCASSVEGRGTNTGELFFGEGSRLTVL.

The chain joins TRBV6-6 to TRBJ2-1, with a possible D match to TRBD2 (5 bases). Per the germline V gene, CDR1 is MNHNY and CDR2 is SVGAGI (reference sequence). V was trimmed by 6 bases and J by 4 bases, leaving 10 bases between them. CDR3 length: 13 residues. Here the CDR3 reads CASRPGSYNEQFF. CDR3 nucleotides: TGTGCCAGCAGACCGGGAAGTTACAATGAGCAGTTCTTC.

V is TRBV9 and J is TRBJ2-1; 13 bases map to TRBD2. The CDR3 covers 19 residues. The ends lost 1 base at V and 2 bases at J; junction bases unmatched: 9. Germline V gene lookup returns CDR1 SGDLS and CDR2 YYNGEE. CDR3 protein: CASSVQEGTSGTPYNEQFF. DNA of the CDR3: TGTGCCAGCAGCGTACAAGAAGGGACTAGCGGGACACCCTACAATGAGCAGTTCTTC.

The V call is TRBV11-3, the J call TRBJ2-7; D not resolved. This CDR3 contains 14 residues. The germline gives CDR1 SGHNT, CDR2 YENEEA. Trimming removed 3 bases from V and 2 bases from J, with 11 bases in between. CDR3 coding DNA: TGTGCCAGCAGCTTTAGCATGCCCCCCTACGAGCAGTACTTC. Translation: CASSFSMPPYEQYF.

The genes are TRBV6-2 or TRBV6-3 and TRBJ2-7; no firm D call. V was trimmed by 2 bases and J by 3 bases, leaving 2 bases between them. The CDR3 contains 11 residues. Germline CDR1 MNHEY, CDR2 SVGEGT. DNA for the CDR3: TGTGCCAGCAGTTACCTCTACGAGCAGTACTTC. Residues: CASSYLYEQYF.

This clone was recorded a few times. CDR3 amino acids: CASSGPDRYNQPQHF. The DNA of the CDR3 is TGTGCCAGCAGTGGGCCGGACAGGTACAATCAGCCCCAGCATTTT. This rearrangement joins TRBV21-1 to TRBJ1-5; TRBD1 is the table's D call and was not checked against the DNA. TRBV21-1 is classified as a pseudogene. The CDR3 is 15 residues long.

This sequence joins TRBV19 and TRBJ1-2, with D possibly being TRBD1 (6 bases). V lost 5 bases, J lost 8 bases, and 18 bases lay in between. Germline assignment: CDR1 LNHDA and CDR2 SQIVND (reference sequence). This CDR3 has 14 residues. The CDR3 protein is CASSEQGSGSGYTF. In DNA, the CDR3 is TGTGCCAGTAGTGAACAGGGATCGGGTTCGGGCTACACCTTC.

The CDR3 reads CASSTGPMGNQPQHF. The CDR3 nucleotides read TGTGCCAGTAGTACGGGTCCTATGGGCAATCAGCCCCAGCATTTT. V usage is TRBV19 and J usage is TRBJ1-5; D gene ambiguous. Trimming left V 4 bases short and J 2 bases short, with 12 bases between. The CDR3 spans 15 residues. CDR1 is LNHDA and CDR2 is SQIVND in the germline V gene (reference sequence). Combining the CDR3 with reference TRBV19 and TRBJ1-5 gives the whole variable domain DGGITQSPKYLFRKEGQNVTLSCEQNLNHDAMYWYRQDPGQGLRLIYYSQIVNDFQKGDIAEGYSVSREKKESFPLTVTSAQKNPTAFYLCASSTGPMGNQPQHFGDGTRLSIL.

This clone was seen once. The chain recombines TRBV13 with TRBJ2-1; TRBD1 matches 11 bases. Unmatched junction bases numbered 8, after V lost 5 bases and J lost 8 bases. The CDR3 has 15 amino acids. CDR1 and CDR2 from the germline V gene are PRHDT and FYEKMQ (reference sequence). In nucleotides, the CDR3 is TGTGCCAGCAGCCCCCTGGGACAGGGGGGTTATGAGCAGTTCTTC. This translates into CASSPLGQGGYEQFF.

V and J are TRBV30 and TRBJ2-1; 11 bases map to TRBD2. V dropped 0 bases and J dropped 0; count of bases not matched to a gene: 7. The CDR3 is 18 residues long. Germline CDR1 and CDR2: GTSNPN and SVGIG (reference sequence). As DNA, the CDR3 is TGTGCCTGGAGTGTAGTTAGCGGGAGGGATAGCTCCTACAATGAGCAGTTCTTC. Protein product: CAWSVVSGRDSSYNEQFF.

The rearrangement joins TRBV3-1 (or the pseudogene TRBV3-2) to TRBJ1-2, with a tentative D call TRBD1 (5 bases). The CDR3 is 15 amino acids. Germline CDR1 is LGHDT and CDR2 is YNNKEL (reference sequence). The germline V and J ends were trimmed by 6 bases and 1 base, with 15 bases remaining between them. The CDR3 reads CASRNQGGLNYGYTF. The DNA for the CDR3 is TGTGCCAGCAGAAACCAGGGAGGGCTTAACTATGGCTACACCTTC.

The V gene is TRBV18, the J gene TRBJ2-7, with a weak D call TRBD2 (6 bases). CDR1 KGHSH and CDR2 LQKENI come from the germline V gene. CDR3 length: 15 amino acids. V was cut by 0 bases and J by 5 bases, with 14 bases left in between. The chain's CDR3 is CASSPPPSAGNEQYF. The CDR3 DNA follows: TGTGCCAGCTCACCACCTCCGTCCGCGGGGAACGAGCAGTACTTC. Filled out from reference TRBV18 and TRBJ2-7, the complete variable domain reads NAGVMQNPRHLVRRRGQEARLRCSPMKGHSHVYWYRQLPEEGLKFMVYLQKENIIDESGMPKERFSAEFPKEGPSILRIQQVVRGDSAAYFCASSPPPSAGNEQYFGPGTRLTVT.

The chain joins TRBV24-1 to TRBJ1-4; 9 bases fit TRBD1. The CDR3 is made up of 15 amino acids. From germline, CDR1 is KGHDR and CDR2 SFDVKD. Trimming at V came to 10 bases and at J to 8 bases, leaving 13 bases not matched to a gene. The CDR3 spells CATSPGTGFGEKLFF. CDR3 nucleotides: TGTGCCACGAGTCCCGGGACAGGGTTTGGAGAAAAACTGTTTTTT.

This clone was observed once. J is TRBJ1-4 and V is TRBV25-1; D remains unclear. Germline values: CDR1 MGHDK, CDR2 SYGVNS. This CDR3 region has 15 residues. V was clipped by 3 bases and J by 5 bases, with 13 bases between them. CDR3: CASSDPGELNEKLFF. For the CDR3, the DNA is TGTGCCAGCAGTGACCCGGGAGAATTAAATGAAAAACTGTTTTTT.

V usage is TRBV9 and J usage is TRBJ2-7, with 8 bases matching TRBD2. The junction had 6 bases not matched to a gene; V was cut back by 4 bases and J by 0 bases. Germline V gene lookup returns CDR1 SGDLS and CDR2 YYNGEE. This CDR3 comprises 15 residues. CDR3 bases: TGTGCCAGCAGCCAAGGGACTAGGGCCTCCTACGAGCAGTACTTC. Its translation: CASSQGTRASYEQYF.

This clone was seen just once. The J gene is TRBJ2-3, the V gene TRBV28; 8 nucleotides agree with TRBD2. CDR1 and CDR2 from the germline V gene are MDHEN and SYDVKM. The CDR3 has 16 residues. V lost 8 bases, J lost 2 bases, and 12 bases stayed unmatched. Here the CDR3 reads CASLGGAVIFTDTQYF. CDR3 nucleotides: TGTGCCAGCCTCGGGGGGGCAGTCATATTCACAGATACGCAGTATTTT.

V is TRBV4-2 and J is TRBJ2-2, with 10 bases that match TRBD2. Losses at the gene ends were 0 bases for V and 7 bases for J; bases not matched to a gene: 11. The CDR3 is 18 residues long. Germline CDR1 is LGHNA and CDR2 is YNFKEQ. In DNA, the CDR3 is TGTGCCAGCAGCCAAGAACGGAGCGGGAGGGCCTTTGGCGGGGAGCTGTTTTTT. Translated, it gives CASSQERSGRAFGGELFF.

The chain couples TRBV6-2 or TRBV6-3 to TRBJ1-2; D is ambiguous. Germline-derived CDR1 and CDR2 are MNHEY and SVGEGT. The V gene lost 0 bases and the J gene lost 8 bases, with 7 bases spanning the gap. The CDR3 is made up of 12 amino acids. The CDR3 DNA sequence: TGTGCCAGCAGTTACTCGGGGAGAGGCTACACCTTC. Translated: CASSYSGRGYTF.